This entry concerns a single T cell receptor beta chain. The antigen remains undetermined. These data originate in a study of PD-L1 blockade in urothelial cancer. Study overall: Previous chemotherapy exposure amounted to 0 to 3 regimens for patients.

Time point: pretreatment peripheral blood. Urothelial carcinoma affected the patients, and it was locally advanced or metastatic. Trimming shortened V by 1 base and J by 2 bases, and 7 bases separated the two germline ends. The CDR3 contains 14 residues. Germline values: CDR1 SGHAT, CDR2 FQNNGV. Study-wide results and limits: Lower pretreatment blood TCR clonality, under the median, predicted better survival, researchers reported.

Some clones are missing from TCRdb's copy, which holds only in-frame ones; the method was immunoSEQ multiplex PCR. In the table there are under 50,000 clones, roughly four fifths of which are singletons. Source: PBMCs, taken around atezolizumab (anti-PD-L1) treatment. This receptor was taken from a man aged 50 to 59 with urothelial cancer. The chain joins TRBV11-2 to TRBJ2-3, with D unclear. CDR3: CASSLGAATDTQYF. CDR3 in DNA: TGTGCCAGCAGCTTAGGGGCAGCCACAGATACGCAGTATTTT.